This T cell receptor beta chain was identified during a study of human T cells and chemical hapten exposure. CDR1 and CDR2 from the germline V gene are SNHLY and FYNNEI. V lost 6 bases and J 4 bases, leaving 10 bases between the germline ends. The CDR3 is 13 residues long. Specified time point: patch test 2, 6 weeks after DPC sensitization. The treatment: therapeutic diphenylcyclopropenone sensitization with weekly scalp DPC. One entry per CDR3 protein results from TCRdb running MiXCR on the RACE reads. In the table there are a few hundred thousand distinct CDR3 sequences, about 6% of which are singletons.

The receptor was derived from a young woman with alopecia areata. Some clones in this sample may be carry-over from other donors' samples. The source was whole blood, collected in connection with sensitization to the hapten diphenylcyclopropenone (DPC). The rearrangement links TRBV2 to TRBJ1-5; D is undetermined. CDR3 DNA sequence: TGTGCCAGCAGGAGGTCCAGAAATCAGCCCCAGCATTTT. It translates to CASRRSRNQPQHF.